Listed below are T cell receptor beta chains from one sample, sequenced in a study of cytomegalovirus exposure and HLA in healthy donors. Sequencing was performed with immunoSEQ multiplex PCR; in TCRdb, only in-frame clones are kept and a portion is missing. The table lists some 180,000 clones, around 81% of them singletons, with about 1.9% in the top ten. Material for sequencing was PBMCs. Receptor source: a man under 40 in good health and CMV-seronegative. The CDR3 runs from the conserved cysteine through the conserved F or W. Each record gives: clone size, V gene, J gene, D gene, CDR3 DNA, CDR3 protein. D genes are given only for firm matches. Only part of the rows carry a size: once, few, many, or a class if the clone is expanded.

-	TRBV5-6	TRBJ2-5	TRBD2	TGTGCCAGCAGCTCCTTACCAAGGACTAGCGGAACGACTCCGGACTTC	CASSSLPRTSGTTPDF
few	TRBV11-2	TRBJ2-7	TRBD2	TGTGCCAGCAGCTTATACACCGGGACTAGCGGGGGCGAGCAGTACTTC	CASSLYTGTSGGEQYF
-	TRBV30	TRBJ1-2	-	TGTGCCTGGAGTGTACAGTCTAACTATGGCTACACCTTC	CAWSVQSNYGYTF
-	TRBV28	TRBJ2-4	TRBD2	TGTGCCAGCAGTTTATTCGTAGCGGGAGGGGAAGCCAAAAACATTCAGTACTTC	CASSLFVAGGEAKNIQYF
-	TRBV9	TRBJ2-5	TRBD1	TGTGCCAGCAGCGCGACCGGGACAGGAGGGGAGACCCAGTACTTC	CASSATGTGGETQYF
-	TRBV27	TRBJ2-5	-	TGTGCCAGCGCCATAAACCGGGTAATCGAGACCCAGTACTTC	CASAINRVIETQYF
-	TRBV7-2	TRBJ1-6	-	TGTGCCAGCAGCTTCTGGGGAGTGGCAGGGGCCTATAATTCACCCCTCCACTTT	CASSFWGVAGAYNSPLHF
-	TRBV10-2	TRBJ1-1	TRBD1	TGCGCCAGCATTGAACAGGGGTACACTGAAGCTTTCTTT	CASIEQGYTEAFF
-	TRBV10-3	TRBJ1-1	TRBD1	TGTGCCATCAGTGGCAGGGGGACAACTGAAGCTTTCTTT	CAISGRGTTEAFF
few	TRBV2	TRBJ2-1	-	TGTGCCAGCAGTGAAGAGCGAGGGGGTGAGCAGTTCTTC	CASSEERGGEQFF
once	TRBV9	TRBJ2-1	TRBD1	TGTGCCAGCAGCGCTAGGGGACAGGTCTCCTACAATGAGCAGTTCTTC	CASSARGQVSYNEQFF
-	TRBV2	TRBJ2-2	TRBD2	TGTGCCAGCAGAGCGGGACTAGGGGACACCGGGGAGCTGTTTTTT	CASRAGLGDTGELFF
-	TRBV27	TRBJ2-7	-	TGTGCCAGCAGTCTAGCGCTCACTTCCTACGAGCAGTACTTC	CASSLALTSYEQYF
-	TRBV28	TRBJ1-2	-	TGTGCCAGCAGTCGATCACAGGGTTACTATGGCTACACCTTC	CASSRSQGYYGYTF
-	TRBV27	TRBJ2-3	-	TGTGCCAGCGGCGGACTAGGGGGGGCAGATACGCAGTATTTT	CASGGLGGADTQYF
-	TRBV18	TRBJ1-2	-	TGTGCCAGCTCACTTATCGGGTCCTATGGCTACACCTTC	CASSLIGSYGYTF
-	TRBV5-3	TRBJ2-7	TRBD1	TGTGCCAGAGGTCTAGGTATTGAGATCGACAGGGTACGAGTGCAGTACTTC	CARGLGIEIDRVRVQYF
-	TRBV28	TRBJ1-4	-	TGTGCCAGCAGCCTGACAGGACAGAGGACTAATGAAAAACTGTTTTTT	CASSLTGQRTNEKLFF
once	TRBV7-9	TRBJ1-4	-	TGTGCCAGCAGCTTAGGCAGGGCTAATGAAAAACTGTTTTTT	CASSLGRANEKLFF
-	TRBV9	TRBJ2-7	TRBD1	TGTGCCAGCAGCGTAGGCAGACAGGGTTACGAGCAGTACTTC	CASSVGRQGYEQYF
-	TRBV7-9	TRBJ2-7	-	TGTGCCAGCAGCTTCCACTCCGGGACACGCGCCTACGAGCAGTACTTC	CASSFHSGTRAYEQYF
-	TRBV30	TRBJ2-7	TRBD1	TGTGCCTGTACTCAGGGGGCCTACGAGCAGTACTTC	CACTQGAYEQYF
-	TRBV5-4	TRBJ2-7	TRBD2	TGTGCCAGCAGCTCACTAGCGGAGGGGTACGAGCAGTACTTC	CASSSLAEGYEQYF
-	TRBV15	TRBJ1-1	-	TGTGCCACCAGCGAACGGGGGTGGGGGAGCCCTGAAGCTTTCTTT	CATSERGWGSPEAFF
-	TRBV28	TRBJ2-1	TRBD2	TGTGCCAGCACCCTCGATCTAGCGGGAGGGCGAAATGAGCAGTTCTTC	CASTLDLAGGRNEQFF
-	TRBV5-1	TRBJ2-2	-	TGCGCCAGCAGCTCATCCGGGACAACTACCGGGGAGCTGTTTTTT	CASSSSGTTTGELFF
-	TRBV10-1	TRBJ2-2	-	TGCGCCAGCAGTGCCGGCACCGGGGAGCTGTTTTTT	CASSAGTGELFF
few	TRBV7-6	TRBJ1-6	-	TGTGCCAGCAGCCTCCCCAGGGCGCCAGATTCACCCCTCCACTTT	CASSLPRAPDSPLHF
-	TRBV28	TRBJ1-3	TRBD1	TGTGCCAGCAGAAGACAGGGGTACGGAAACACCATATATTTT	CASRRQGYGNTIYF
-	TRBV5-1	TRBJ1-2	TRBD1	TGCGCCAGCAGCGTAGGGACAGCCACTAACTATGGCTACACCTTC	CASSVGTATNYGYTF
-	TRBV27	TRBJ1-5	TRBD1	TGTGCCAGCAGTCCCCGACAGGGTTTGTCCGGGCAGCCCCAGCATTTT	CASSPRQGLSGQPQHF
few	TRBV4-1	TRBJ2-1	TRBD2	TGCGCCAGCAGCCAAGGGAGCGGGGAAGATTCCTACAATGAGCAGTTCTTC	CASSQGSGEDSYNEQFF
-	TRBV2	TRBJ2-4	TRBD2	TGTGCCAGCACCGTCAGGGAGGGGAACATTCAGTACTTC	CASTVREGNIQYF
-	TRBV7-3	TRBJ2-7	TRBD1	TGTGCCAGCAGCTCCGGACAGGGAGGCGAGCAGTACTTC	CASSSGQGGEQYF
few	TRBV5-1	TRBJ2-1	TRBD1	TGCGCCAGCAGCTTTCATGGGACAGGCAACGCGAATGAGCAGTTCTTC	CASSFHGTGNANEQFF
-	TRBV9	TRBJ1-1	-	TGTGCCAGCAGCGCCTCAGACAGTGGACCTATGAACACTGAAGCTTTCTTT	CASSASDSGPMNTEAFF
-	TRBV19	TRBJ2-7	TRBD2	TGTGCCAGTAGTCCGGGACTATTACAATCCTACGAGCAGTACTTC	CASSPGLLQSYEQYF
-	TRBV6-5	TRBJ2-2	-	TGTGCCAGCACCAGGGGCACAAACACCGGGGAGCTGTTTTTT	CASTRGTNTGELFF
-	TRBV28	TRBJ2-7	-	TGTGCCAGCAGTTTAAAAAGAGGACAGCCATCCTCCTACGAGCAGTACTTC	CASSLKRGQPSSYEQYF
few	TRBV28	TRBJ2-5	TRBD2	TGTGCCAGCAGTGCGACTAGCGGAGGCCTCCGGACCCAGTACTTC	CASSATSGGLRTQYF
-	TRBV19	TRBJ2-7	TRBD2	TGTGCCAGTAGTATGATTACGGCTAGCGGGAGCGTCCACGAGCAGTACTTC	CASSMITASGSVHEQYF
-	TRBV29-1	TRBJ2-7	-	TGCAGCGTTTATGGGACTGGGACCTACGAGCAGTACTTC	CSVYGTGTYEQYF
-	TRBV29-1	TRBJ2-7	TRBD1	TGCAGCGTTGAAGATTTGGGACAGGGGCCCTACGAGCAGTACTTC	CSVEDLGQGPYEQYF
few	TRBV28	TRBJ1-1	-	TGTGCCAGCAGTTTGGGCGGGGGTTACACTGAAGCTTTCTTT	CASSLGGGYTEAFF
-	TRBV25-1	TRBJ1-1	TRBD1	TGTGCCAGCAGTGAATTTTCCCGGACAGGGAACACTGAAGCTTTCTTT	CASSEFSRTGNTEAFF
-	TRBV5-1	TRBJ2-3	-	TGCGCCAGCAGCCCGGTGACAGATACGCAGTATTTT	CASSPVTDTQYF
-	TRBV4-1	TRBJ1-2	-	TGCGCCAGCAGCCAAGATCTTAAGGGGAACTATGGCTACACCTTC	CASSQDLKGNYGYTF
few	TRBV5-1	TRBJ1-2	TRBD1	TGCGCCAGCAGCTTGGATGGACAGGGAGGAGGCTACACCTTC	CASSLDGQGGGYTF
-	TRBV28	TRBJ1-5	-	TGTGCCAGCAGTCCGGACAGACGTCTTCAGCCCCAGCATTTT	CASSPDRRLQPQHF
-	TRBV28	TRBJ2-3	-	TGTGCCAGCAGTAAATCCCTAGCGACGGGTCTGGATACGCAGTATTTT	CASSKSLATGLDTQYF
-	TRBV5-4	TRBJ2-3	TRBD2	TGTGCCAGCAGCGAGGGAAGAAGTAGTCTAGCGGGAATAACAGATACGCAGTATTTT	CASSEGRSSLAGITDTQYF
once	TRBV7-3	TRBJ2-7	TRBD1	TGTGCCAGCAGCTCCGGGACAGGGCAGGATTCCTACGAGCAGTACTTC	CASSSGTGQDSYEQYF